One sample yielded the 15 T cell receptor beta chains listed below, sequenced in a study of vaccination effects on CD4 cells after COVID-19. No cognate antigen is known for these TCRs. Libraries were prepared by immunoSEQ multiplex PCR; TCRdb keeps only in-frame clonotypes and omits some of them. The table lists approximately 40,000 clones, around 75% of them singletons. Antigen-specific CD4+ T cell clonotypes were called by their expansion after viral peptide-pool culture in ViraFEST. Subsequent to approximately 11 days of culture, CD4+ T cells were isolated. Their SARS-CoV-2 infection, verified by PCR, occurred between March and December 2020. Material: CD4+ T cells from PBMCs cultured with a peptide pool, obtained before COVID-19 vaccination. The source is a human donor who had a prior SARS-CoV-2 infection.

This clone was seen once. The chain is built from TRBV3-1 (or the pseudogene TRBV3-2) and TRBJ1-2, with D tentatively TRBD1 (5 bases). CDR1 and CDR2 (germline): LGHDT, YNNKEL (reference sequence). This CDR3 spans 13 amino acids. With 1 base removed from V and 7 bases from J, the gap between germline ends came to 10 bases. As DNA, the CDR3 is TGTGCCAGCAGCCAAGTAAGGGGCGGTGGCTACACCTTC. Protein sequence: CASSQVRGGGYTF.

This clone was seen a handful of times. The chain combines TRBV6-6 with TRBJ1-1; D unresolved. Germline CDR1 reads MNHNY; CDR2 reads SVGAGI (reference sequence). The ends were cut back, 6 bases at V and 3 bases at J, with 14 bases in the middle. The CDR3 is made up of 14 amino acids. CDR3 sequence (DNA): TGTGCCAGCAGGCGTGGTGGGATTTACACTGAAGCTTTCTTT. It yields the protein CASRRGGIYTEAFF.

The chain has TRBV7-9 and TRBJ1-4; D is uncertain. CDR1 and CDR2 from the germline V gene are SEHNR and FQNEAQ (reference sequence). The CDR3 consists of 15 residues. Trimming took off 5 bases at V and 3 bases at J, with 13 bases between the two ends. This chain's CDR3 is CASSEYGSANEKLFF. In DNA, the CDR3 is TGTGCCAGCAGCGAATACGGATCAGCTAATGAAAAACTGTTTTTT. The variable domain in full, completed from reference TRBV7-9 and TRBJ1-4, reads DTGVSQNPRHKITKRGQNVTFRCDPISEHNRLYWYRQTLGQGPEFLTYFQNEAQLEKSRLLSDRFSAERPKGSFSTLEIQRTEQGDSAMYLCASSEYGSANEKLFFGSGTQLSVL.

V and J are TRBV15 and TRBJ2-5; TRBD2 might be the D (5 bases). The CDR3 is made up of 15 amino acids. V lost 0 bases and J lost 6, with 14 bases in between. The germline gives CDR1 LNHNV, CDR2 YYDKDF (reference sequence). This chain's CDR3 is CATSRDLRTPQTQYF. The CDR3 region has the DNA TGTGCCACCAGCAGAGACCTTCGGACTCCCCAGACCCAGTACTTC.

This clone is a singleton in its sample. V is TRBV4-1 and J is TRBJ1-3, with D perhaps TRBD1 (5 bases). There are 15 residues in the CDR3. CDR1 is MGHRA, CDR2 YSYEKL, per germline. V was cut by 4 bases and J by 0 bases, with 10 bases left in between. The CDR3 loop reads CASSPAGTSGNTIYF. DNA for the CDR3: TGCGCCAGCAGCCCGGCAGGGACCTCTGGAAACACCATATATTTT.

The V call is TRBV3-1 (or the pseudogene TRBV3-2), the J call TRBJ2-3, with D hard to call. In germline, CDR1 is LGHDT, CDR2 YNNKEL (reference sequence). The CDR3 has 15 residues. Trimming took off 0 bases at V and 8 bases at J, with 15 bases between the two ends. This CDR3 reads CASSQDDFRASTQYF. The DNA of the CDR3 is TGTGCCAGCAGCCAAGATGATTTCCGGGCGTCTACGCAGTATTTT.

The V gene is TRBV7-9, the J gene TRBJ2-5, with D tentatively TRBD2 (6 bases). Per germline, CDR1 SEHNR and CDR2 FQNEAQ (reference sequence). The CDR3 covers 13 residues. Trimming cost V 7 bases and J 4 bases, with 13 bases left between them. CDR3 loop: CASIAVGGETQYF. As DNA, the CDR3 is TGTGCCAGCATCGCGGTGGGGGGAGAGACCCAGTACTTC.

This rearrangement joins TRBV2 to TRBJ1-2; D ambiguous. Trimming removed 8 bases at V and 4 bases at J, with 17 bases between. The CDR3 has 14 amino acids. CDR1 is SNHLY, CDR2 FYNNEI, per germline. CDR3: CASVRMGQLYGYTF. The CDR3 DNA follows: TGTGCCAGCGTTCGTATGGGCCAGCTCTATGGCTACACCTTC.

This chain uses TRBV7-9 with TRBJ2-4; D is possibly TRBD1 or TRBD2 (5 bases each). V was trimmed by 5 bases and J by 6 bases, leaving 23 bases between them. The CDR3 spans 17 residues. Germline V gene lookup returns CDR1 SEHNR and CDR2 FQNEAQ (reference sequence). The CDR3 bases are TGTGCCAGCAGCCCCCGGGGTGGGGACCCGCGAACAAACATTCAGTACTTC. This translates into CASSPRGGDPRTNIQYF.

This sequence joins TRBV7-9 and TRBJ1-2, with TRBD1 identical over 8 bases. The CDR3 has 11 amino acids. Germline V lookup: CDR1 SEHNR, CDR2 FQNEAQ (reference sequence). Trimming took 8 bases from V and 6 from J; bases not matched to a gene: 2. The CDR3 protein is CASGTGDGYTF. The CDR3 bases are TGTGCCAGCGGGACAGGTGATGGCTACACCTTC.

The V gene is TRBV5-1, the J gene TRBJ2-7; D possibly matches TRBD1 or TRBD2 (5 bases each). The CDR3 length is 13 residues. Germline-derived CDR1 and CDR2 are SGHRS and YFSETQ. The ends were cut back, 4 bases at V and 4 bases at J, with 12 bases in the middle. The CDR3 nucleotides read TGCGCCAGCAGCCTAGGGACGCAATACGAGCAGTACTTC. Translation: CASSLGTQYEQYF.

The J gene is TRBJ2-5, the V gene TRBV25-1; 10 bases map to TRBD2. Germline V gene lookup returns CDR1 MGHDK and CDR2 SYGVNS. The junction had 5 bases not matched to a gene; V was cut back by 1 base and J by 9 bases. The CDR3 extends over 14 amino acids. CDR3 loop: CASSEWQREGPQYF. The CDR3 DNA is TGTGCCAGCAGTGAATGGCAGCGGGAGGGGCCCCAGTACTTC.

V is TRBV15 and J is TRBJ1-2; no clear D. The CDR3 runs to 14 residues. V lost 5 bases and J 4 bases, leaving 14 bases between the germline ends. Germline-derived CDR1 and CDR2 are LNHNV and YYDKDF (reference sequence). As DNA, the CDR3 is TGTGCCACCAGCCCCGGACGGACCCCCTATGGCTACACCTTC. This sequence encodes CATSPGRTPYGYTF.

The V gene is TRBV24-1, the J gene TRBJ2-3; TRBD2 matches at 8 bases. Germline-derived CDR1 and CDR2 are KGHDR and SFDVKD. The CDR3 loop spans 18 amino acids. V lost 0 bases to trimming and J lost 4 bases; unmatched junction nucleotides: 11. CDR3 in amino acids: CATSDLRIGRAGADTQYF. CDR3 bases: TGTGCCACCAGTGATTTGCGAATCGGGAGGGCTGGTGCAGATACGCAGTATTTT.

There are a few counts of this clone. The V gene is TRBV7-9, the J gene TRBJ2-3; maybe TRBD2 (5 bases). The CDR3 consists of 16 residues. Trimming cost V 4 bases and J 0 bases, with 14 bases left between them. Germline V gene data show CDR1 as SEHNR and CDR2 as FQNEAQ (reference sequence). CDR3 loop: CASSSGQRASTDTQYF. The CDR3 coding sequence is TGTGCCAGCAGCTCTGGGCAGAGGGCGAGCACAGATACGCAGTATTTT.